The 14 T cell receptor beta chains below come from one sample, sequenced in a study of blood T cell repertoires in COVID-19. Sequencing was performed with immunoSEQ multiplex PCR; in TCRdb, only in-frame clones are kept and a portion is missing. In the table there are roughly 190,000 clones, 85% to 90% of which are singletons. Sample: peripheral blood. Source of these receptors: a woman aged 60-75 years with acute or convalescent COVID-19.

CDR3 coding DNA: TGTGCCAGCAGCTTGGGGGCAGGGCCTAGTCAGCCCCAGCATTTT. Translated, it gives CASSLGAGPSQPQHF. The gene calls are TRBV5-5 and TRBJ1-5; the D gene is possibly TRBD1 (5 bases). CDR1 is SGHKS and CDR2 is YYEKEE in the germline V gene (reference sequence). Trimming removed 0 bases from V and 6 bases from J, with 13 bases in between. The CDR3 covers 15 residues.

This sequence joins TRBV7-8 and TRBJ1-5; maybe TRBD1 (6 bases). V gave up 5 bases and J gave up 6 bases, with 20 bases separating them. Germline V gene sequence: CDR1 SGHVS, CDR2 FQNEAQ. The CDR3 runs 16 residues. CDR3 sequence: CASSPLGRGNAQPQHF. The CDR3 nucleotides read TGTGCCAGCAGCCCCTTGGGAAGGGGGAACGCTCAGCCCCAGCATTTT.

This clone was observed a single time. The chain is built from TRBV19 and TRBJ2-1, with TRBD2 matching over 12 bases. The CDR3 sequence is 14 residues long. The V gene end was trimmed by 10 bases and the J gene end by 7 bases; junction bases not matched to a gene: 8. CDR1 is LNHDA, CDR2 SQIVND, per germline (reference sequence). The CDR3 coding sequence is TGTGCCACCTCGCCTAGCGGGAGGGGAAATGAGCAGTTCTTC. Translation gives CATSPSGRGNEQFF.

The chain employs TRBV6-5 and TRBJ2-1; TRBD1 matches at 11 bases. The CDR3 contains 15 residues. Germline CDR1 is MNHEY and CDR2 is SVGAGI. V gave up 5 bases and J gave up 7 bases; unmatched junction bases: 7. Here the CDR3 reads CASSRDRDRGNEQFF. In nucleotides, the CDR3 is TGTGCCAGCAGTCGCGATAGGGACAGGGGGAATGAGCAGTTCTTC.

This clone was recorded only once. For the CDR3, the DNA is TGTGCCAGCTCACCAGACAGTTATGCGAACACCGGGGAGCTGTTTTTT. It codes for CASSPDSYANTGELFF. The chain links TRBV18 to TRBJ2-2; tentative D call: TRBD1 (5 bases). The CDR3 totals 16 residues. Germline V gene data show CDR1 as KGHSH and CDR2 as LQKENI. Between the trimmed V and J ends, which lost 2 bases and 0 bases, there was a span of 10 bases.

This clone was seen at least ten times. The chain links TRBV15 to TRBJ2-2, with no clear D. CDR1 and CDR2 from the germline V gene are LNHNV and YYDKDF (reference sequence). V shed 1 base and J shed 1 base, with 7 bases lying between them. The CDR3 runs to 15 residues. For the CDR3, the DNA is TGTGCCACCAGCAGAGCAGGTGTGAACACCGGGGAGCTGTTTTTT. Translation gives CATSRAGVNTGELFF.

For the CDR3, the DNA is TGTGCCAGCAGCCGTACGGGGGGAGCAGGGGAGCAGTTCTTC. Encoded protein: CASSRTGGAGEQFF. The chain carries TRBV28 and TRBJ2-1; the match to TRBD2 covers 7 bases. The germline CDR1 and CDR2 sequences are MDHEN and SYDVKM. The CDR3 totals 14 residues. Trimming took 6 bases from V and 10 from J; bases not matched to a gene: 12.

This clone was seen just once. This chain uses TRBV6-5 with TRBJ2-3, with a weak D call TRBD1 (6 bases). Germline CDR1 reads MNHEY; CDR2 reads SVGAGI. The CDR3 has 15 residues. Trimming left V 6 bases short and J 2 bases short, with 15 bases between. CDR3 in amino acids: CASRPTGYNTDTQYF. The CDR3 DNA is TGTGCCAGCAGACCGACAGGCTACAACACAGATACGCAGTATTTT.

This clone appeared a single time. Here the CDR3 DNA reads TGTGCCAGTAGTATTTCGGGAGGGGAATCCGAAGCTTTCTTT. This encodes CASSISGGESEAFF. The J gene is TRBJ1-1, the V gene TRBV19, with D maybe TRBD1 (5 bases). V was clipped by 3 bases and J by 8 bases, with 16 bases between them. The CDR3 spans 14 residues. The germline V gene has CDR1 LNHDA and CDR2 SQIVND (reference sequence).

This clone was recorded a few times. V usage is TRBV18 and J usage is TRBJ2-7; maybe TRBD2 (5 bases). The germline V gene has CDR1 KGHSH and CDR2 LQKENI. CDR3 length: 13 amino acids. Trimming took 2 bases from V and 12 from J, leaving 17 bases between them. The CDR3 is CASSPSPRGERYV. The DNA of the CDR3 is TGTGCCAGCTCACCAAGTCCTCGGGGAGAAAGGTACGTC.

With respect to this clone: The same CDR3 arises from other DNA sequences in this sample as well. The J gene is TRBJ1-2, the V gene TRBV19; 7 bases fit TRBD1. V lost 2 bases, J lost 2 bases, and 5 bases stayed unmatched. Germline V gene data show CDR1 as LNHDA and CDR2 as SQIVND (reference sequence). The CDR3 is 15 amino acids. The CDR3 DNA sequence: TGTGCCAGTAGTATACGGACAGGCCCCAACTATGGCTACACCTTC. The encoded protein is CASSIRTGPNYGYTF.

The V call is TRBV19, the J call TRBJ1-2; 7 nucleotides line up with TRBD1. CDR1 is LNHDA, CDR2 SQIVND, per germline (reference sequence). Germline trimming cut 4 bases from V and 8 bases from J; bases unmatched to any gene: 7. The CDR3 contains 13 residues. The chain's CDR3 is CASSTDRDGGYTF. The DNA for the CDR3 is TGTGCCAGTAGTACAGACAGGGATGGCGGCTACACCTTC.

CDR3 DNA: TGTGCCACTGGGACTAGCGGCACAGATACGCAGTATTTT. This gives the protein CATGTSGTDTQYF. V usage is TRBV7-9 and J usage is TRBJ2-3; 10 bases map to TRBD2. The CDR3 has 13 amino acids. J lost 1 base, V lost 10 bases, and 2 bases had no gene match. Germline CDR1 reads SEHNR; CDR2 reads FQNEAQ (reference sequence).

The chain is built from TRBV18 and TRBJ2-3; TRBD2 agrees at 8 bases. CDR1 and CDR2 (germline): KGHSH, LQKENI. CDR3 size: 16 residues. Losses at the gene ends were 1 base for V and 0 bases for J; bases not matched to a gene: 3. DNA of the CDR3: TGTGCCAGCTCACCACTGAGCGGGAGCAGCACAGATACGCAGTATTTT. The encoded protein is CASSPLSGSSTDTQYF.